The source of this T cell receptor beta chain is a study of CD8+ T cells in alopecia areata. RNA, once extracted, was reverse transcribed into cDNA for use as the sequencing template. Using immunoSEQ multiplex PCR, the repertoire was profiled, and TCRdb retains in-frame clones only, with some absent. Of roughly 110,000 clones listed, around 50% are singletons. Germline CDR1 is MNHEY and CDR2 is SVGAGI. The CDR3 contains 14 residues. V lost 4 bases and J lost 3, with 12 bases in between. Treatment described: oral pan-JAK inhibitor, 5-10 mg twice daily. The source was CD8+ T cells sorted from blood, collected at week 24, from a patient treated with tofacitinib. The sequence derives from a human donor with alopecia areata. This sequence joins TRBV6-5 and TRBJ1-1; D is perhaps TRBD1 (5 bases). CDR3 coding DNA: TGTGCCAGCAGTTCCCCGGGGCTGGACACTGAAGCTTTCTTT. This sequence encodes CASSSPGLDTEAFF.